This T cell receptor beta chain was profiled in a study of T cells in Graves' hyperthyroidism and ophthalmopathy. The study, taken as a whole, reports: For ophthalmopathy, model prediction preceded onset by a median 6.5 months.

Patients having uncontrolled infection, another autoimmune disease, pregnancy or lactation were not included. The table lists this clonotype with many counts. The antigen is undetermined. Regions amplified from RNA transcripts were the TCR beta CDR3 regions. The HTBI primer set was used in a first-round RT-PCR of the TCR CDR3. From the multiplex PCR reads, TCRdb called clonotypes with MiXCR, one entry per CDR3 protein. Among a few hundred thousand distinct CDR3 sequences, approximately 14% were seen once, and the ten largest hold 14%. Specimen: blood. The clonotype comes from a young woman with Graves' hyperthyroidism.

Written as DNA, the CDR3 is TGTGCCAGCAGTTCTCAGAGTGCCGAGCAGTACTTC. It is translated as CASSSQSAEQYF. The rearrangement uses TRBV28 and TRBJ2-7; unclear D gene. V was trimmed by 4 bases and J by 6 bases, leaving 10 bases between them. Per the germline V gene, CDR1 is MDHEN and CDR2 is SYDVKM. The CDR3 length is 12 residues.